The sequence of this TCR beta chain was determined in a study of Ad26.COV2.S vaccination and SARS-CoV-2 variants. Turning to the study itself: The vaccine Ad26.COV2.S was put into the muscle once, or twice with 56 days between.

On this clone: The target antigen is unknown.

Some clones are missing from TCRdb's copy, which holds only in-frame ones; the method was immunoSEQ multiplex PCR. Of 350,000 to 450,000 clones listed, about 89% are singletons. Trimming pared 7 bases from V and 3 bases from J, leaving 19 bases between. CDR1 and CDR2 (germline): LNHDA, SQIVND (reference sequence). The CDR3 is 16 residues long. Study-wide results and caveats: Placebo recipients trailed vaccine recipients in spike-specific TCR breadth. Breadth, reportedly substantial, characterized the spike-specific CD8+ and CD4+ T cell responses after vaccination.

Treatment in this sample: roughly 18 received Ad26.COV2.S at low or high dose, single or two shots; 5 received placebo; per-sample allocation not given. Samples analyzed were those drawn on day 63 after the first vaccine or placebo injection. This person who donated was an adult of 18-55 years in Boston. The material was peripheral blood, obtained in a trial of Ad26.COV2.S vaccine versus placebo. The sequence was collected from a person between 18 and 60 years old who received the Ad26.COV2.S COVID-19 vaccine or a placebo. This chain joins TRBV19 and TRBJ1-5; D is perhaps TRBD1 (6 bases). DNA of the CDR3: TGTGCCAGTACACGAACTACAGGGTCCCTCAATCAGCCCCAGCATTTT. This translates into CASTRTTGSLNQPQHF.